The rows below give T cell receptor beta chains drawn from one sample of a study of somatic mutations in cytotoxic T cells in rheumatoid arthritis. Sequencing was performed with immunoSEQ multiplex PCR; in TCRdb, only in-frame clones are kept and a portion is missing. Here the sample spans roughly 14,000 clones, about 77% being singletons. The specimen sequenced was CD8+ T cells sorted from blood. The receptor source for this set is an adult with rheumatoid arthritis. Both conserved end residues are part of each CDR3. Fields, in order: D gene, J gene, V gene, CDR3 protein. D genes are given only for firm matches.

NA | TRBJ2-3 | TRBV18 | CASSRSGTTDTQYF
TRBD1 | TRBJ2-3 | TRBV6-6 | CASSKQGADTQYF
TRBD1 | TRBJ2-7 | TRBV6-5 | CASSFGATGGYEQYF
TRBD2 | TRBJ2-6 | TRBV4-2 | CASSHGKTEIGLAGLRSGANVLTF
TRBD2 | TRBJ2-1 | TRBV27 | CASSLGPGGGAYNEQFF
TRBD1 | TRBJ2-7 | TRBV4-1 | CASSQEGTGAYEQYF
NA | TRBJ2-5 | TRBV7-8 | CASSSGTAETQYF
NA | TRBJ2-2 | TRBV7-9 | CASSLVQGRAGELFF
NA | TRBJ2-2 | TRBV7-9 | CASSFLRGRAGELFF
NA | TRBJ2-7 | TRBV7-9 | CASSLPASSYEQYF
NA | TRBJ2-1 | TRBV19 | CATASGFGNEQFF
NA | TRBJ2-5 | TRBV20-1 | CSARLVETQYF
TRBD1 | TRBJ2-7 | TRBV7-6 | CASSAGQGGYEQYF
NA | TRBJ1-2 | TRBV5-1 | CASSLVPGVSYGYTF
NA | TRBJ2-1 | TRBV10-1 | CASSQGAEQFF
TRBD1 | TRBJ2-7 | TRBV6-5 | CASSPERGLSYEQYF
TRBD2 | TRBJ2-5 | TRBV6-6 | CASTSGSGETQYF
NA | TRBJ1-6 | TRBV7-2 | CASSFGRNSPLHF
NA | TRBJ2-7 | TRBV10-2 | CASSDPDSYEQYF
NA | TRBJ2-1 | TRBV10-1 | CASSDVELSYNEQFF
NA | TRBJ2-7 | TRBV27 | CASSLSWGHGSVVYEQYF
NA | TRBJ1-1 | TRBV13 | CASSLGSTEAFF
NA | TRBJ1-1 | TRBV30 | CAWSGAGYTEAFF
TRBD1 | TRBJ2-1 | TRBV7-9 | CASSLGQGAKNEQFF
TRBD1 | TRBJ1-5 | TRBV27 | CASSLRDRYQPQHF
NA | TRBJ1-2 | TRBV29-1 | CSVESGESLYGYTF
NA | TRBJ2-1 | TRBV27 | CASSLYPRDSIENEQFF
NA | TRBJ2-5 | TRBV2 | CASIPTGGTQYF
NA | TRBJ2-7 | TRBV5-6 | CATSGLGARSYEQYF
TRBD1 | TRBJ2-3 | TRBV6-4 | CASSGDSSTDTQYF
NA | TRBJ2-3 | TRBV4-1 | CASSQGPRGSTDTQYF
NA | TRBJ2-7 | TRBV7-6 | CASSPQARGASYEQYF
NA | TRBJ2-7 | TRBV5-6 | CASSLQSSYEQYF